These 18 T cell receptor beta chains were all obtained from the same sample, sequenced in a study of beta chain features in type 1 diabetes. All of the isolated RNA was reverse transcribed, so expressed TCRB transcripts were sequenced. The repertoire was sequenced with immunoSEQ multiplex PCR; TCRdb's copy has only in-frame clones and lacks some. This sample has about 400,000 clones, with roughly an eighth found just once. Sequencing used naive CD4+ T cells from blood. The receptors were sampled from a man aged 18-30 years in good health.

This clone was observed a handful of times. The chain employs TRBV2 and TRBJ1-2; D remains ambiguous. Germline V gives CDR1 SNHLY, CDR2 FYNNEI. This CDR3 contains 15 residues. With 4 bases removed from V and 1 base from J, the gap between germline ends came to 13 bases. The CDR3 region has the DNA TGTGCCAGCAGTGTCCTCCAGGAGGTTAACTATGGCTACACCTTC. Translation: CASSVLQEVNYGYTF.

The chain carries TRBV5-1 and TRBJ1-3, with D tentatively TRBD1 (5 bases). Germline V lookup: CDR1 SGHRS, CDR2 YFSETQ. Trimming took 3 bases from V and 9 from J, leaving 16 bases between them. The CDR3 extends over 14 amino acids. CDR3 bases: TGCGCCAGCAGCTATTGGTCCAGGGAGGGCACCATATATTTT. This translates into CASSYWSREGTIYF.

This clone has just a few counts. The rearrangement joins TRBV6-6 to TRBJ2-7; 8 nucleotides align to TRBD1. Germline CDR1 MNHNY, CDR2 SVGAGI (reference sequence). Losses at the gene ends were 4 bases for V and 7 bases for J; bases not matched to a gene: 12. The CDR3 extends over 15 amino acids. CDR3: CASSSTIQGAREQYF. The CDR3 DNA reads TGTGCCAGCAGTTCGACTATCCAGGGGGCGCGGGAGCAGTACTTC.

The J gene is TRBJ1-4, the V gene TRBV30; the D gene is possibly TRBD1 (6 bases). The germline gives CDR1 GTSNPN, CDR2 SVGIG (reference sequence). The CDR3 extends over 14 amino acids. Trimming shortened V by 8 bases and J by 6 bases, and 19 bases separated the two germline ends. CDR3 residues: CAGTGTLNYEKLFF. CDR3 DNA sequence: TGTGCCGGAACCGGGACACTAAACTATGAAAAACTGTTTTTT.

The V gene is TRBV27, the J gene TRBJ1-5, with 11 bases that match TRBD1. Germline CDR1 MNHEY, CDR2 SMNVEV (reference sequence). With V trimmed by 6 bases and J by 0 bases, 7 bases remained unmatched. This CDR3 is 17 amino acids long. This CDR3 reads CASSLDRGHGSNQPQHF. The CDR3 nucleotides read TGTGCCAGCAGCCTGGACAGGGGGCATGGTAGCAATCAGCCCCAGCATTTT.

This clone was detected a few times. The rearrangement uses TRBV9 and TRBJ2-3; tentative D call: TRBD2 (6 bases). Trimming pared 4 bases from V and 4 bases from J, leaving 22 bases between. CDR3 length equals 17 residues. Germline CDR1 reads SGDLS; CDR2 reads YYNGEE. Written as DNA, the CDR3 is TGTGCCAGCAGCCTTCGTTTGGGGGGTATTCGGGCAGATACGCAGTATTTT. Translated, it gives CASSLRLGGIRADTQYF.

This CDR3 is CASSSGNEQFF. In nucleotides, the CDR3 is TGTGCCAGCAGCTCCGGTAATGAGCAGTTCTTC. The chain combines TRBV9 with TRBJ2-1; D gene uncertain. Germline CDR1 is SGDLS and CDR2 is YYNGEE. The CDR3 contains 11 residues. V lost 4 bases, J lost 7 bases, and 6 bases lay in between.

The chain carries TRBV4-2 and TRBJ2-5, with 9 bases lining up with TRBD2. This CDR3 contains 15 residues. Trimming cost V 4 bases and J 3 bases; bases outside gene matches: 6. Per germline, CDR1 LGHNA and CDR2 YNFKEQ. In DNA form, the CDR3 reads TGTGCCAGCAGCCTAGGAGCGGGAGGTAAAGAGACCCAGTACTTC. Translation: CASSLGAGGKETQYF.

This clone has more than one count but fewer than ten. The gene calls are TRBV6-5 and TRBJ2-5, with a possible D match to TRBD2 (7 bases). CDR3 size: 14 residues. V shed 5 bases and J shed 5 bases, with 15 bases lying between them. Germline loops: CDR1 MNHEY, CDR2 SVGAGI. CDR3 in DNA: TGTGCCAGCAGTGAATGGGGGGGGCCCGAGACCCAGTACTTC. It translates to CASSEWGGPETQYF.

In its sample, this clone was seen a few times. The genes are TRBV7-9 and TRBJ2-1; 8 positions match TRBD1. V shed 5 bases and J 8 bases; nucleotides not matched to a gene: 14. This CDR3 contains 16 residues. Germline lookup yields CDR1 SEHNR and CDR2 FQNEAQ (reference sequence). This CDR3 reads CASSPRTGTHWDEQFF. The DNA of the CDR3 is TGTGCCAGCAGCCCAAGGACAGGGACCCACTGGGATGAGCAGTTCTTC.

J is TRBJ1-2 and V is TRBV30, with no clear D. V lost 5 bases, J lost 4 bases, and 8 bases lay in between. CDR3 length equals 11 residues. Germline-derived CDR1 and CDR2 are GTSNPN and SVGIG (reference sequence). The CDR3 region has the DNA TGTGCCTGGCTAAGTATCTATGGCTACACCTTC. Residues: CAWLSIYGYTF.

This clone was observed a few times. This sequence joins TRBV25-1 and TRBJ2-3; the D gene is possibly TRBD2 (5 bases). The germline gives CDR1 MGHDK, CDR2 SYGVNS. The CDR3 length is 13 residues. V dropped 3 bases and J dropped 4 bases, with 8 bases sitting between them. The chain's CDR3 is CASSDRTADTQYF. Here the CDR3 DNA reads TGTGCCAGCAGTGATCGGACTGCAGATACGCAGTATTTT.

The genes are TRBV4-1 and TRBJ2-7; 13 bases match TRBD2. V was clipped by 0 bases and J by 2 bases; unmatched bases: 4. Per the germline V gene, CDR1 is MGHRA and CDR2 is YSYEKL. CDR3 length: 17 amino acids. CDR3 DNA: TGCGCCAGCAGCCAAGAGACTAGCGGGGGGTTCCCCTACGAGCAGTACTTC. This codes for CASSQETSGGFPYEQYF.

Only a few counts were recorded for this clone. V gene TRBV5-1 combines with J gene TRBJ2-1, with 10 bases fitting TRBD1. V shed 1 base and J 0 bases; nucleotides not matched to a gene: 4. CDR3 length equals 17 residues. Germline CDR1 and CDR2: SGHRS and YFSETQ. CDR3 protein: CASSLLRTGGSYNEQFF. The DNA for the CDR3 is TGCGCCAGCAGCTTGCTTAGGACAGGGGGCTCCTACAATGAGCAGTTCTTC.

This chain connects TRBV27 to TRBJ1-2, with 10 bases matching TRBD1. The CDR3 loop spans 13 amino acids. The junction had 3 bases not matched to a gene; V was cut back by 6 bases and J by 5 bases. From germline, CDR1 is MNHEY and CDR2 SMNVEV (reference sequence). CDR3 residues: CASREGQGYGYTF. CDR3 nucleotides: TGTGCCAGCAGAGAGGGACAGGGGTATGGCTACACCTTC.

The gene calls are TRBV14 and TRBJ2-5, with D perhaps TRBD2 (6 bases). The germline CDR1 and CDR2 sequences are SGHDN and FVKESK. V was shortened by 0 bases and J by 4 bases, with 12 bases between the two germline ends. The CDR3 is 15 amino acids. The DNA of the CDR3 is TGTGCCAGCAGCCAAGACAGGGTCGGGGGAGAGACCCAGTACTTC. Protein: CASSQDRVGGETQYF. Full variable domain (remainder filled in from reference TRBV14 and TRBJ2-5): EAGVTQFPSHSVIEKGQTVTLRCDPISGHDNLYWYRRVMGKEIKFLLHFVKESKQDESGMPNNRFLAERTGGTYSTLKVQPAELEDSGVYFCASSQDRVGGETQYFGPGTRLLVL.

This clone was detected only a few times. The chain is built from TRBV9 and TRBJ2-7; 8 nucleotides match TRBD1. The germline CDR1 and CDR2 sequences are SGDLS and YYNGEE. The CDR3 sequence is 14 residues long. The trim removed 0 bases at V and 6 bases at J, leaving 5 bases unmatched. This CDR3 reads CASSVGTGQVEQYF. The CDR3 bases are TGTGCCAGCAGCGTAGGAACGGGACAGGTCGAGCAGTACTTC.

The gene calls are TRBV5-1 and TRBJ2-3; 12 positions match TRBD2. The junction had 5 bases not matched to a gene; V was cut back by 1 base and J by 8 bases. Germline values: CDR1 SGHRS, CDR2 YFSETQ. The CDR3 is 15 residues long. CDR3 bases: TGCGCCAGCAGCTTGACTAGCGGGGGGCACGGTACGCAGTATTTT. Translation: CASSLTSGGHGTQYF.